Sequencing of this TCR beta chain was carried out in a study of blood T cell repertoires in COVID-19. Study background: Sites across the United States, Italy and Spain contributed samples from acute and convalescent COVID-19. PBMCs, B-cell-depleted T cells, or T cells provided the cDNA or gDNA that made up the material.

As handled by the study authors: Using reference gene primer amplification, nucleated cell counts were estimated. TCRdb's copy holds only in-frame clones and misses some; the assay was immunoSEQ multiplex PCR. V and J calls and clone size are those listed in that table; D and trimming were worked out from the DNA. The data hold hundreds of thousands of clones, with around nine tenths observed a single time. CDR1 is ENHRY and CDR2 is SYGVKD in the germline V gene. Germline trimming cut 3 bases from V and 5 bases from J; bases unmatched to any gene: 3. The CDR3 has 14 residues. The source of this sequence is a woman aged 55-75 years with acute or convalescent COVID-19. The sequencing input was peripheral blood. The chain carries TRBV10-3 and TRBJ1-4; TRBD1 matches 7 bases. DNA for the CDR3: TGTGCCATCAGTGAAGGGACAGTAAATGAAAAACTGTTTTTT. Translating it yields CAISEGTVNEKLFF.